The entry below gives a single T cell receptor beta chain sequence along with its context. The sample originates from a study of blood T cell repertoires in COVID-19. In the study overall: The origin of the acute and convalescent COVID-19 samples was the United States, Italy and Spain. Sample material is recorded as cDNA or gDNA derived from T cells, B-cell-depleted T cells, or PBMCs.

The authors' processing: How many nucleated cells were present was estimated from reference gene primer amplification. Some clones are missing from TCRdb's copy, which holds only in-frame ones; the method was immunoSEQ multiplex PCR. V, J and clone size are those of that table, while D and trimming were read from the DNA. The data hold approximately 230,000 clones, with more than 60% observed a single time. The CDR3 is 15 amino acids. The V gene's germline CDR1 is SGDLS and CDR2 YYNGEE. The germline V and J ends were trimmed by 0 bases and 3 bases, with 13 bases remaining between them. The sample comprised peripheral blood. This chain uses TRBV9 with TRBJ2-7, with TRBD2 as a possible D gene (5 bases). The origin of this receptor is a woman between 40 and 50 years old with active or convalescent COVID-19. The CDR3 protein is CASSVEAGRNYEQYF. The CDR3, as DNA: TGTGCCAGCAGCGTAGAGGCTGGGAGAAACTACGAGCAGTACTTC.